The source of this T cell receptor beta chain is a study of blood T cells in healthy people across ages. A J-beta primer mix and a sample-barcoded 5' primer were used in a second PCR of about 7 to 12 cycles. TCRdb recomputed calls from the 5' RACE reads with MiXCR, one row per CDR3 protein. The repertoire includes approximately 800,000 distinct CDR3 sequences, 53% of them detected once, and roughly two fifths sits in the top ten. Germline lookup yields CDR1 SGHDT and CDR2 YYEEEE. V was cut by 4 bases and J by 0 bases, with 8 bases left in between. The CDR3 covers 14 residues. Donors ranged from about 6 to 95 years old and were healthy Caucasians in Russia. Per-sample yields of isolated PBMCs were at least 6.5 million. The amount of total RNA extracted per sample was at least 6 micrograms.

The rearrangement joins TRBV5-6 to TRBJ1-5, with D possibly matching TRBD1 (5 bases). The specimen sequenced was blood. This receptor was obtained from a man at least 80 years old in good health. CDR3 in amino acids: CASSVGLSNQPQHF. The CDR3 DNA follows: TGTGCCAGCAGCGTGGGACTTAGCAATCAGCCCCAGCATTTT. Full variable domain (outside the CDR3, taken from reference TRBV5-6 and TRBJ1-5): DAGVTQSPTHLIKTRGQQVTLRCSPKSGHDTVSWYQQALGQGPQFIFQYYEEEERQRGNFPDRFSGHQFPNYSSELNVNALLLGDSALYLCASSVGLSNQPQHFGDGTRLSIL.